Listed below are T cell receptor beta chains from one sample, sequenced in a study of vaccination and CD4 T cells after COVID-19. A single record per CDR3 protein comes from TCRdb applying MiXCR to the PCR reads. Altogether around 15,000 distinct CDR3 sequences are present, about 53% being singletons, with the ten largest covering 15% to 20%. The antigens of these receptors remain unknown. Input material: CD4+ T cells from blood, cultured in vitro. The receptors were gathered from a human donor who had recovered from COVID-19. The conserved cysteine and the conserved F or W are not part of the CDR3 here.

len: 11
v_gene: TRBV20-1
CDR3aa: SASPGFNYGYT

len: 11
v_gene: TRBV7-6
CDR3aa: ASGARGAGELF

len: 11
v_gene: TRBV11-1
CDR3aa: ASSLVEGAGAF

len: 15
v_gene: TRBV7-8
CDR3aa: ASSLVGTGGASYGYT

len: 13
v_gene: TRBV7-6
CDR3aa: ASSLAGTSSGEQY

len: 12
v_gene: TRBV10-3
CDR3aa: AISDPAIRETQY

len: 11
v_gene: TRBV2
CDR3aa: ASSSLAQETQY

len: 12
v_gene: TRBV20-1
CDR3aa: SARDPRGTNIQY

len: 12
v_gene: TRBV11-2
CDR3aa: ASSFRIRGETQY

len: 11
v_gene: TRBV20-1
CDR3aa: SAPVQVSDEQF

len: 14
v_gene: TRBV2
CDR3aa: ASNLPTGVLNYGYT

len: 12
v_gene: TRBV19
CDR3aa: ASSPGGDGNTIY

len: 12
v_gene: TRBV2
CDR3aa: ASSRQRPPYEQY

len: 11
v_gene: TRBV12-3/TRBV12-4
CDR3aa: ASTSTGADTQY

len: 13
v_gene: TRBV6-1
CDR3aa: ASSRDSRSYNEQF

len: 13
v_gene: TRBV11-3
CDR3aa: ASSYVFAEVETQY

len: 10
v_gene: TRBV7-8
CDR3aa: ASSFNRYEQY

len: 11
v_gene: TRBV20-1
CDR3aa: SARDDRGETQY

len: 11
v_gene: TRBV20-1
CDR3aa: SAWGGTRNEQF

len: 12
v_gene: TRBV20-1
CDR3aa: SARDQGSADTQY

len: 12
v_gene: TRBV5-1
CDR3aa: ASSPELGGGGYT

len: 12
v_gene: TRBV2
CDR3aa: ASSEATYNQPQH

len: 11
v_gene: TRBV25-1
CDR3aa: ASSGRDRDKAF

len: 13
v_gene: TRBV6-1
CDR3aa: ASRVSGSGNNEQF

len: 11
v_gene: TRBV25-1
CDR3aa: ASRAPVENIQY

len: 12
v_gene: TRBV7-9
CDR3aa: ASRKIGRESEAF

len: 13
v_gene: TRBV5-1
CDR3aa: ASSLAGMYQETQY

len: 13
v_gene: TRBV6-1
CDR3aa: ASSPRDTRRVTQY

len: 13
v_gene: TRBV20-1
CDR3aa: SARGTISSTDTQY

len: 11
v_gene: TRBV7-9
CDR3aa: ASSFTQGEELF

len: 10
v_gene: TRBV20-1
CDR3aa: SATGGGRGYT

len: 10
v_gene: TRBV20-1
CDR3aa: SAWDRGETQY

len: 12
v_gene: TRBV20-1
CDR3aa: SARPRARGNTIY

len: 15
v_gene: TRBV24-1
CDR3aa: ATSDFVLRGKGTEAF

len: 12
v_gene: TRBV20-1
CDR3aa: SARLRRSYNEQF

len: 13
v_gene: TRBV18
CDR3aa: ASSPGAGIYTEAF

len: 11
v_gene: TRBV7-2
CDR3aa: ASSFTGQETQY

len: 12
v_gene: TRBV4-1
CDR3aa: ASSQLTGRDEQY

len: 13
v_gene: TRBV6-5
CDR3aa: ASSYSQGADQPQH

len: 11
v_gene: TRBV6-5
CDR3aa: ASSYDQGYGYT

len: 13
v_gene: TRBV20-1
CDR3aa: SASGRPVGSDTQY

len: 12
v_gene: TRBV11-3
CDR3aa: ASSLGLHTGELF

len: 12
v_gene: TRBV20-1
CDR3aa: SASLTAGEETQY

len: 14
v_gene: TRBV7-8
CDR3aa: ASSLGASGTQETQY